This TCR beta chain is from a study of a mutant IDH1 vaccine in newly diagnosed glioma. A word on this clone: Its target is unknown.

Germline-derived CDR1 and CDR2 are SGHNT and YYREEE (reference sequence). The CDR3 is made up of 16 amino acids. Trimming removed 4 bases from V and 1 base from J; junction bases left unmatched: 1. Sequenced by immunoSEQ multiplex PCR; TCRdb stores in-frame clones only, minus some. The sample has some 37,000 clones, approximately 80% seen once. Sample time point: week 5, during vaccination. Mutant IDH1 20-mer peptide, at 300 ug, made up each vaccine dose, with topical imiquimod. The TCR sequence derives from a man in his forties with glioma. The specimen comprised PBMCs, sampled from a glioma patient whose treatment included an IDH1 peptide vaccine. The V and J genes are TRBV5-4 and TRBJ2-1; 14 nucleotides agree with TRBD2. As DNA, the CDR3 is TGTGCCAGCAGCAGGACTAGCGGGGGGTCCTACAATGAGCAGTTCTTC. Amino acids: CASSRTSGGSYNEQFF.